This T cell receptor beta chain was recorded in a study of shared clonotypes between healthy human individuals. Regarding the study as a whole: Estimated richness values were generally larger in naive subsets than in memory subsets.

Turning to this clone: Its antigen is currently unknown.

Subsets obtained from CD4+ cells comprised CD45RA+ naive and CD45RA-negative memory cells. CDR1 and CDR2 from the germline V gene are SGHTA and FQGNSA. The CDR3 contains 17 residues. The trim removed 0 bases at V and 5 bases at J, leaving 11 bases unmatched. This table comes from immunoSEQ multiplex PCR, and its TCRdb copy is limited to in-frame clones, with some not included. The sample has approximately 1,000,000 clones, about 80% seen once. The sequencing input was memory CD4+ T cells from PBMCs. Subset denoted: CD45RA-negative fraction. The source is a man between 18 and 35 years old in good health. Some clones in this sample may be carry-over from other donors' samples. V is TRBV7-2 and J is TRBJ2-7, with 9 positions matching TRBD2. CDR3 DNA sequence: TGTGCCAGCAGCTTAGCGGGGATAGCGGGAGCTGCGAACGAGCAGTACTTC. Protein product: CASSLAGIAGAANEQYF.